Included here is one TCR beta chain sequence, with context. Its antigen is unknown. These data come from a study of T cell clusters in autoimmune cytopenias. Some 38,000 genome equivalents of blood DNA were amplified for TRB. TRB rearrangements were amplified by touch-down multiplex PCR with mixed TRB-A/B primers. TCRdb reprocessed the multiplex PCR reads, with one entry per CDR3 protein and no DNA. The sample's table shows more than 12,000 distinct CDR3 sequences. Study-level findings and limits: Compared with active autoimmune hepatitis patients, healthy donors showed about 3-fold more exclusive TRB clusters. No cluster-lack signature appeared between secondary cytopenia and chronic lymphocytic leukemia patients, apparently due to lymphoma masking. TRB repertoire shifts in secondary cytopenia and chronic lymphocytic leukemia mostly reflected lymphoma, not autoimmunity.

There are 16 residues in the CDR3. CDR1 MNHEY and CDR2 SVGEGT come from the germline V gene. The data also belong to a second study, concerning T cell repertoires in aging, cancer and after chemotherapy.

The sequenced sample consisted of peripheral blood. The rearrangement joins TRBV6-2 or TRBV6-3 to TRBJ2-5; TCRdb names TRBD2, which stays unverified in the absence of DNA. This sequence originates from a human donor in good health. The CDR3 sequence: CASRRGTSLNWETQYF.